These T cell receptor beta chains were read from a single sample in a study of blood T cell repertoires in COVID-19. TCRdb's copy holds only in-frame clones and misses some; the assay was immunoSEQ multiplex PCR. This table has 200,000 to 250,000 clones, around nine tenths appearing once. The sequenced sample was peripheral blood. These receptors originate from a man in his fifties or sixties who had recovered from COVID-19. CDR3s include the opening cysteine and the closing phenylalanine or tryptophan. D genes are given only for firm matches. Some rows have no size entry. The others give once, few or many, or a class for an expanded clone.

abundance	v_gene	d_gene	j_gene	len	CDR3aa
NA	TRBV30	TRBD1	TRBJ2-5	15	CAWSVRPGGQETQYF
few	TRBV18	TRBD1	TRBJ1-5	16	CASSPGDSWNNQPQHF
NA	TRBV19	TRBD2	TRBJ2-3	16	CASSSRLSGGTDTQYF
NA	TRBV15	NA	TRBJ1-2	12	CATSGANYGYTF
NA	TRBV19	TRBD1	TRBJ1-6	15	CASRTGDRLNSPLHF
NA	TRBV24-1	NA	TRBJ2-2	13	CATSDTPGGELFF
few	TRBV19	NA	TRBJ1-2	17	CASTSLDKGGANYGYTF
NA	TRBV5-1	NA	TRBJ1-1	16	CASSSSRLNRNTEAFF
once	TRBV6-5	TRBD1	TRBJ1-1	15	CASSYTDRENTEAFF
NA	TRBV12-5	NA	TRBJ2-5	16	CASGPPSASDMETQYF
NA	TRBV18	TRBD1	TRBJ2-2	16	CASSPPGQGSTGELFF
NA	TRBV20-1	TRBD2	TRBJ2-7	13	CSASTGGRYEQYF
NA	TRBV12-5	NA	TRBJ2-5	12	CASGKGDGTQYF
once	TRBV4-2	NA	TRBJ2-5	15	CASSQDMGSWETQYF
once	TRBV18	TRBD1	TRBJ2-1	13	CASSQTGGNEQFF
NA	TRBV19	TRBD2	TRBJ2-2	15	CASNLGLAGTGELFF
NA	TRBV11-3	NA	TRBJ2-2	16	CASSPGGTVNTGELFF
many	TRBV18	NA	TRBJ2-7	16	CASSPGMGRGTYEQYF
NA	TRBV27	NA	TRBJ2-3	14	CASSLSRVTDTQYF
NA	TRBV2	NA	TRBJ2-5	10	CASTSETQYF
NA	TRBV6-2/TRBV6-3	NA	TRBJ2-5	14	CASSSSQGAETQYF
NA	TRBV27	NA	TRBJ2-3	14	CASSFWRDVGTQYF
NA	TRBV11-2	TRBD1	TRBJ1-1	13	CASSPGQDTEAFF
NA	TRBV11-1	NA	TRBJ2-7	12	CASSMERRTQYF
NA	TRBV15	TRBD2	TRBJ2-1	14	CATSRGEGNNEQFF
NA	TRBV5-4	TRBD1	TRBJ2-3	15	CASSPRQGVGDTQYF
NA	TRBV30	TRBD2	TRBJ2-7	15	CAWSVTPGGTGEQYF
NA	TRBV12-3/TRBV12-4	NA	TRBJ1-2	12	CASSGQHYGYTF
NA	TRBV19	NA	TRBJ2-5	13	CASSIGLEETQYF
NA	TRBV5-1	TRBD1	TRBJ1-1	14	CASSTGGLNTEAFF
NA	TRBV28	TRBD2	TRBJ2-5	20	CASRNQERAASSGAQGTQYF
NA	TRBV27	TRBD1	TRBJ1-5	15	CASSLGTGFGQPQHF
NA	TRBV5-6	TRBD2	TRBJ2-7	18	CASSVWGRTSGRANEQYF
NA	TRBV28	NA	TRBJ1-1	14	CASSLLGALAEAFF
NA	TRBV25-1	TRBD2	TRBJ2-7	14	CASSEPGLASEQYF
once	TRBV7-2	NA	TRBJ1-3	14	CASSLATGANTIYF
NA	TRBV12-5	TRBD1	TRBJ2-7	12	CASGSTGQTMYF
NA	TRBV7-9	TRBD1	TRBJ1-4	16	CASTNGGGQINEKLFF
NA	TRBV9	NA	TRBJ2-2	15	CASSRGHANTGELFF
NA	TRBV2	TRBD2	TRBJ2-7	14	CATKSGTSAYEQYF
NA	TRBV4-1	TRBD1	TRBJ2-2	15	CASSQGQGTAGELFF
NA	TRBV28	NA	TRBJ2-7	14	CASRSQGFSYEQYF
once	TRBV30	NA	TRBJ1-5	11	CAWSVRRAQHF
few	TRBV2	NA	TRBJ1-2	15	CASSRDRGTNYGYTF
NA	TRBV18	TRBD2	TRBJ2-3	17	CASSRFGLAGSTDTQYF
NA	TRBV5-4	TRBD1	TRBJ2-5	13	CASSYRGGETQYF
NA	TRBV11-2	NA	TRBJ2-3	16	CASSLGMAGGTDTQYF
many	TRBV7-2	TRBD1	TRBJ1-4	16	CASSLAPGTANEKLFF
NA	TRBV5-1	NA	TRBJ2-3	16	CASSSGGRAGKDTQYF
NA	TRBV11-2	NA	TRBJ2-7	15	CASSLDPGNSYEQYF